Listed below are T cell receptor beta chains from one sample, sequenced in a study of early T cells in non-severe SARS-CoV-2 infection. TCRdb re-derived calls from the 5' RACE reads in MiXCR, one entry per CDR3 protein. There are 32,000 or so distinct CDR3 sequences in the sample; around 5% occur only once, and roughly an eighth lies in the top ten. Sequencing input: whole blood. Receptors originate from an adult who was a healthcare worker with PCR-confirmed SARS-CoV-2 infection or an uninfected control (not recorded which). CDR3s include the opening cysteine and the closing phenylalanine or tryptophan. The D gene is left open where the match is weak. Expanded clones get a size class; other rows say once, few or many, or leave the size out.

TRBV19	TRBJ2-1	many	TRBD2	CASSPSSGPLYNEQFF	TGTGCCAGTAGTCCTTCTAGCGGACCACTCTACAATGAGCAGTTCTTC
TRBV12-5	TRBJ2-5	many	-	CASGLDQGRGETQYF	TGTGCTAGTGGTTTGGATCAGGGTCGGGGGGAGACCCAGTACTTC
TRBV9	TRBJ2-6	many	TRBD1	CASSVGTGKNSGANVLTF	TGTGCCAGCAGCGTAGGGACAGGCAAAAACTCTGGGGCCAACGTCCTGACTTTC
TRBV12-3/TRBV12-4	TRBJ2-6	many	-	CASSPSSRGWAAGANVLTF	TGTGCCAGCAGCCCGTCAAGTCGGGGGTGGGCCGCTGGGGCCAACGTCCTGACTTTC
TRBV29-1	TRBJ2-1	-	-	CSVEDAPGRITVGVYNEQFF	TGCAGCGTTGAAGATGCCCCGGGACGGATAACCGTTGGGGTCTACAATGAGCAGTTCTTC
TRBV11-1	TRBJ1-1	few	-	CASSLARRADTEAFF	TGTGCCAGCAGCTTAGCGCGGAGGGCGGACACTGAAGCTTTCTTT
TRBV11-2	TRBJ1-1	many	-	CASSARLIMNTEAFF	TGTGCCAGCAGCGCCCGACTGATCATGAACACTGAAGCTTTCTTT
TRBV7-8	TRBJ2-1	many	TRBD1	CASSQGTEIYNEQFF	TGTGCCAGCAGCCAAGGGACAGAGATATACAATGAGCAGTTCTTC
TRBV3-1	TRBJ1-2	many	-	CASSQDRIRGYDGYTF	TGTGCCAGCAGCCAAGATAGGATTCGGGGTTATGATGGCTACACCTTC
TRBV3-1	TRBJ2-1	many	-	CASSPRGTFSYNEQFF	TGTGCCAGCAGCCCTCGAGGGACCTTCTCCTACAATGAGCAGTTCTTC
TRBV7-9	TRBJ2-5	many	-	CASSFPLEQGRYQETQYF	TGTGCCAGCAGCTTCCCACTAGAACAGGGCCGTTACCAAGAGACCCAGTACTTC
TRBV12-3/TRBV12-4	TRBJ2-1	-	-	CASRPGRRAYNEQFF	TGTGCCAGCAGACCGGGACGGCGGGCCTACAATGAGCAGTTCTTC
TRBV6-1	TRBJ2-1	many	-	CASSGLDYYNEQFF	TGTGCCAGCAGTGGACTAGATTACTACAATGAGCAGTTCTTC
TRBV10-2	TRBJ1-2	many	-	CATSPGVGVGGYTF	TGCGCCACCAGTCCCGGTGTTGGGGTTGGAGGCTACACCTTC
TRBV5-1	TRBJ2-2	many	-	CASSWAANGELFF	TGCGCCAGCAGCTGGGCGGCTAACGGGGAGCTGTTTTTT
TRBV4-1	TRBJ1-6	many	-	CASSPGAWSPLHF	TGCGCCAGCAGCCCCGGGGCATGGTCACCCCTCCACTTT
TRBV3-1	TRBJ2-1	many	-	CASSQDLVPHGGNEQFF	TGTGCCAGCAGCCAAGATCTTGTTCCTCACGGTGGCAATGAGCAGTTCTTC
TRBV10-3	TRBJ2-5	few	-	CAISESRPEETQYF	TGTGCCATCAGTGAGTCGAGGCCAGAAGAGACCCAGTACTTC
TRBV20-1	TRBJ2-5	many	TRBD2	CSVLTAGGSETQYF	TGCAGTGTTTTAACAGCGGGGGGGAGTGAGACCCAGTACTTC
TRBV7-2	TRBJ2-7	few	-	CASSPGRASYEQYF	TGTGCCAGCAGCCCGGGGAGAGCCTCCTACGAGCAGTACTTC
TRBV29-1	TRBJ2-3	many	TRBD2	CSVAGLLQDTQYF	TGCAGCGTGGCGGGACTACTACAAGATACGCAGTATTTT
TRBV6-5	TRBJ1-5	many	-	CASSSQVGRHQPQHF	TGTGCCAGCAGCTCACAGGTGGGGCGGCATCAGCCCCAGCATTTT
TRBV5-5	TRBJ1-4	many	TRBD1	CASSWGTGAVGEKLFF	TGTGCCAGCAGCTGGGGTACAGGGGCGGTAGGTGAAAAACTGTTTTTT
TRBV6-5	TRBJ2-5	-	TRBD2	CASRGLAGGNRETQYF	TGTGCCAGCAGAGGACTAGCGGGGGGGAATCGAGAGACCCAGTACTTC
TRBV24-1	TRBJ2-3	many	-	CATSDFSSDTQYF	TGTGCCACCAGTGATTTTAGCTCAGATACGCAGTATTTT
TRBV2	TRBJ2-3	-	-	CASTPQSSTDTQYF	TGTGCCAGCACCCCCCAATCTAGCACAGATACGCAGTATTTT
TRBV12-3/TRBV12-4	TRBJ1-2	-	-	CASSLHRDGYTF	TGTGCCAGCAGTCTACACAGGGACGGCTACACCTTC
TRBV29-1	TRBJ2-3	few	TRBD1	CSVGDRRADTQYF	TGCAGCGTTGGGGACAGGAGGGCAGATACGCAGTATTTT
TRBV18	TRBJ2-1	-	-	CASSPQQGPFNEQFF	TGTGCCAGCTCACCACAGCAGGGGCCCTTCAATGAGCAGTTCTTC
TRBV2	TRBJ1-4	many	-	CASSPGLLGTNEKLFF	TGTGCCAGCAGTCCCGGACTTCTGGGAACTAATGAAAAACTGTTTTTT
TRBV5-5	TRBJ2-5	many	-	CASSLVRAGETQYF	TGTGCCAGCAGCTTGGTTCGGGCAGGAGAGACCCAGTACTTC
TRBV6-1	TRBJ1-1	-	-	CASSGTLGHTEAFF	TGTGCCAGCAGTGGGACCCTGGGGCACACTGAAGCTTTCTTT
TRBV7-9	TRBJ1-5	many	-	CASSRDNQPQHF	TGTGCCAGCAGTAGGGATAATCAGCCCCAGCATTTT
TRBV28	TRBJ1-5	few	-	CASSLFGNQPQHF	TGTGCCAGCAGTTTATTTGGGAATCAGCCCCAGCATTTT
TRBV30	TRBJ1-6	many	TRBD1	CAWSGDSAYNSPLHF	TGTGCCTGGAGTGGGGACAGCGCCTATAATTCACCCCTCCACTTT
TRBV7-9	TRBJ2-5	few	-	CASSQGTGRVTQYF	TGTGCCAGCAGCCAAGGTACCGGTCGTGTGACCCAGTACTTC
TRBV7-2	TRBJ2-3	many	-	CASSLVRDGDTQYF	TGTGCCAGCAGCTTAGTCAGGGACGGAGATACGCAGTATTTT
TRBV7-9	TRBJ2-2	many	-	CASTRRENTGELFF	TGTGCCAGCACCCGACGGGAGAACACCGGGGAGCTGTTTTTT
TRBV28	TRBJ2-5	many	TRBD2	CATSALAGDQETQYF	TGTGCCACCTCAGCCCTAGCGGGGGATCAAGAGACCCAGTACTTC
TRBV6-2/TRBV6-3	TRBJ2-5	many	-	CASSYSNRQETQYF	TGTGCCAGCAGTTACTCGAACAGGCAAGAGACCCAGTACTTC
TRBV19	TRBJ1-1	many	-	CASSPRRITGNTEAFF	TGTGCCAGTAGCCCGCGCCGGATTACGGGGAACACTGAAGCTTTCTTT
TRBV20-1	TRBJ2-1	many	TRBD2	CRATRGGSYNEQFF	TGCAGGGCGACTCGCGGGGGGTCCTACAATGAGCAGTTCTTC
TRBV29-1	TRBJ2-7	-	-	CSVEGKIHYEQYF	TGCAGCGTTGAAGGCAAGATCCACTACGAGCAGTACTTC
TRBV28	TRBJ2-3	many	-	CASSSLSPVGDTQYF	TGTGCCAGCAGTTCCCTTAGCCCGGTTGGCGATACGCAGTATTTT
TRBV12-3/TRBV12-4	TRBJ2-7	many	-	CASSRRGMGSYEQYF	TGTGCCAGCAGCCGTAGGGGTATGGGCTCCTACGAGCAGTACTTC
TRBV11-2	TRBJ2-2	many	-	CASSLELGSYTGELFF	TGTGCCAGCAGCTTAGAGTTAGGGAGCTACACCGGGGAGCTGTTTTTT
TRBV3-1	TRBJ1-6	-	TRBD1	CASSDRTGSSPLHF	TGTGCCAGCAGCGACCGGACAGGGAGTTCACCCCTCCACTTT
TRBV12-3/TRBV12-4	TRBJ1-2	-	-	CASSRLRADYGYTF	TGTGCCAGCAGTCGCCTTCGAGCGGACTATGGCTACACCTTC
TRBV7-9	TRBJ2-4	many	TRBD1	CASSPEDRPGQNIQYF	TGTGCCAGCAGCCCCGAGGACAGGCCTGGCCAAAACATTCAGTACTTC
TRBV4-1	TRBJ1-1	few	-	CASSQEIGQWAQVAFF	TGCGCCAGCAGCCAAGAAATTGGGCAGTGGGCCCAAGTTGCTTTCTTT